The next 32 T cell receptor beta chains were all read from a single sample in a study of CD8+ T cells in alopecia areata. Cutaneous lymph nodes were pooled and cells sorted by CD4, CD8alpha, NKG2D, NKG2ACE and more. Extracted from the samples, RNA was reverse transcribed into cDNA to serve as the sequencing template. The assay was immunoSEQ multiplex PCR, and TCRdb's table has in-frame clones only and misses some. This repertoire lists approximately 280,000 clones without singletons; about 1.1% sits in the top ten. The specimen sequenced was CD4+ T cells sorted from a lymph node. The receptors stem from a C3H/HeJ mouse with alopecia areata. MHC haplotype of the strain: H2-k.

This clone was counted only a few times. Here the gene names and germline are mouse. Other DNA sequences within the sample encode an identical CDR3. CDR3 protein: CASSQDLGAYAEQFF. Incomplete CDR3 DNA: TGTGCCAGCAGCCAAGACCTGGGGGCCTATGCT. The chain has TRBV5 and TRBJ2-1, with TRBD2 as a possible D gene (7 bases). The observed sequence ends 4 residues before the CDR3 terminus, with the missing tail filled in from the germline J gene. The CDR3 has 15 amino acids. CDR1 and CDR2 from the germline V gene are LGHNA and YNLKQL (reference sequence). The V end lost 0 bases, the J end lost 3 bases, and 9 bases lay between the germline ends.

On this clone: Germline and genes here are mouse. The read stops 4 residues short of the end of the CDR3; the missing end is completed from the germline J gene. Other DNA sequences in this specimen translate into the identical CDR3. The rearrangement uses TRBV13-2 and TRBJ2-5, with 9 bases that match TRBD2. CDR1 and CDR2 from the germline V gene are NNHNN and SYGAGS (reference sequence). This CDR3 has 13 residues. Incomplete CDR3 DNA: TGTGCCAGCGGGGGACTGGGAGAAGAC. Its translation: CASGGLGED. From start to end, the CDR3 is CASGGLGEDTQYF.

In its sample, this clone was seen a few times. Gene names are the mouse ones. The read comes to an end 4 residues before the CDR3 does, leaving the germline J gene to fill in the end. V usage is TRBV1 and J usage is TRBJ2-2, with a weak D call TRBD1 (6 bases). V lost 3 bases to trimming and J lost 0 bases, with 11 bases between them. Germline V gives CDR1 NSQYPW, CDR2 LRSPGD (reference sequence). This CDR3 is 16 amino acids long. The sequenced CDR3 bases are TGCACCTGCAGTGCGCCTCGGACAGCAAACACCGGG. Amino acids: CTCSAPRTANTG. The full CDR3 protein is CTCSAPRTANTGQLYF. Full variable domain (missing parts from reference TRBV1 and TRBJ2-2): VTLLEQNPRWRLVPRGQAVNLRCILKNSQYPWMSWYQQDLQKQLQWLFTLRSPGDKEVKSLPGADYLATRVTDTELRLQVANMSQGRTLYCTCSAPRTANTGQLYFGEGSKLTVL.

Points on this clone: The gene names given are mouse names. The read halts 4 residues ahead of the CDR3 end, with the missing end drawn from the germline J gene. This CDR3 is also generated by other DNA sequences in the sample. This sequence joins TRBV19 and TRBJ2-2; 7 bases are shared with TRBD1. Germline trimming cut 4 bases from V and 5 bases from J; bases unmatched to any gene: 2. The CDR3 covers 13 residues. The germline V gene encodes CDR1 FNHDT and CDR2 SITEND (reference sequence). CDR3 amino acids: CASSQQGTGQLYF. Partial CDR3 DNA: TGTGCCAGCAGTCAACAGGGGACCGGG.

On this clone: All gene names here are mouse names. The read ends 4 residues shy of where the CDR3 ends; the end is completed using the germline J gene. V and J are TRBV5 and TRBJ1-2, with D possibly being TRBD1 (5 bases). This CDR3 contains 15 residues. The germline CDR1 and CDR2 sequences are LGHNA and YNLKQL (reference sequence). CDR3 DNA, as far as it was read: TGTGCCAGCAGCCCCACCCGGCTGGGGGGGTTC. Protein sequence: CASSPTRLGGF. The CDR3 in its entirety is CASSPTRLGGFDYTF.

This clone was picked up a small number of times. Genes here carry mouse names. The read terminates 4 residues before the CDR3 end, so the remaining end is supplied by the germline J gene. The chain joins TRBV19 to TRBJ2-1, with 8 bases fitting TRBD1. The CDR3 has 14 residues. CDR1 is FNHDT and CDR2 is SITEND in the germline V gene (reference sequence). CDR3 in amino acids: CASSPRQGRAEQFF. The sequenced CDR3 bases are TGTGCCAGCAGCCCCCGACAGGGGAGAGCT.

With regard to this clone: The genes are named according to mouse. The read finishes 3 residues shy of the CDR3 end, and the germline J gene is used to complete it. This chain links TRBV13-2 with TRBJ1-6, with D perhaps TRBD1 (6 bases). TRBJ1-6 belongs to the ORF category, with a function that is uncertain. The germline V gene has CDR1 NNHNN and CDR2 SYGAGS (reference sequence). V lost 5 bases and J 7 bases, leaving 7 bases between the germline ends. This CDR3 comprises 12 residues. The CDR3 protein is CASGGTNSPLYF. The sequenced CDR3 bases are TGTGCCAGCGGCGGGACAAATTCGCCC.

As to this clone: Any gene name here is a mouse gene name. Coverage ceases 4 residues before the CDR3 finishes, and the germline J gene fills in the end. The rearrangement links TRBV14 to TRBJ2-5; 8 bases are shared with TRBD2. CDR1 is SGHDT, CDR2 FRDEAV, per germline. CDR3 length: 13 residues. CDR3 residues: CASSFGGADTQYF. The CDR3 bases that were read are TGTGCCAGCAGTTTCGGGGGGGCTGAC.

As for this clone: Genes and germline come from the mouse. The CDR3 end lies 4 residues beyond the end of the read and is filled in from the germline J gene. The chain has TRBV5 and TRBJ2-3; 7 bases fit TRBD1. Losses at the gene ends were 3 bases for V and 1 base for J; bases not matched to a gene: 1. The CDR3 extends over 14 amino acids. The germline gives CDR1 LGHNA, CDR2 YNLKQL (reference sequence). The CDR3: CASSHDRGAETLYF. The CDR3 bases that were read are TGTGCCAGCAGCCACGACAGGGGTGCAGAA.

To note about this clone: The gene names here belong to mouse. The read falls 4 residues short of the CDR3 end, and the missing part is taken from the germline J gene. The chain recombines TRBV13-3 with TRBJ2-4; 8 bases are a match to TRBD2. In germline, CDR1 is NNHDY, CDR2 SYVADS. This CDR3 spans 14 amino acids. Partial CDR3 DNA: TGTGCCAGCAGTGAGTTGGGGGGGGAGAAC. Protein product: CASSELGGEN. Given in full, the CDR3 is CASSELGGENTLYF.

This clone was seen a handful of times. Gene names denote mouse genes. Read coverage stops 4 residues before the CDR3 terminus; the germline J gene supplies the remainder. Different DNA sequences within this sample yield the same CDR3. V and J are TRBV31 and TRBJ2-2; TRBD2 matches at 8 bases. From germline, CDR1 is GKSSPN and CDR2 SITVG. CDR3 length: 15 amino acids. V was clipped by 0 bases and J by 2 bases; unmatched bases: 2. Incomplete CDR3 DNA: TGTGCCTGGAGTCTCCGGGGGGGCAACACCGGG. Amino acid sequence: CAWSLRGGNTG. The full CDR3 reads CAWSLRGGNTGQLYF.

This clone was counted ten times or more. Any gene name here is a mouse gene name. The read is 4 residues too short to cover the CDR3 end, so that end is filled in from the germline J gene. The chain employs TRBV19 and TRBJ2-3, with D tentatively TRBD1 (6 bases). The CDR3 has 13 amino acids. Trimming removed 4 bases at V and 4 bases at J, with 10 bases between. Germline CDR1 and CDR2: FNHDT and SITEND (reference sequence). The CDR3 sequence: CASSPQGPETLYF. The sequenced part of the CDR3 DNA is TGTGCCAGCAGTCCTCAGGGGCCAGAA.

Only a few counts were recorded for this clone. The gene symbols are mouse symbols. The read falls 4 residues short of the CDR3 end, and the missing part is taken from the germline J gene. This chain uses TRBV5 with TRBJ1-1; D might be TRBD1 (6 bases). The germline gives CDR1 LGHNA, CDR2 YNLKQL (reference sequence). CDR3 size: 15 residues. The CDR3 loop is CASSQDDWGGGEVFF. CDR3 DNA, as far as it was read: TGTGCCAGCAGCCAAGATGACTGGGGGGGCGGA.

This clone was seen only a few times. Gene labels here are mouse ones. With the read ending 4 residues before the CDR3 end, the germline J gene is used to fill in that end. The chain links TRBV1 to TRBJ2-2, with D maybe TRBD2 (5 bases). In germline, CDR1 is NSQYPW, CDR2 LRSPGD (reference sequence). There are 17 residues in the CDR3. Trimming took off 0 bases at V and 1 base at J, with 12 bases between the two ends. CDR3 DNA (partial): TGCACCTGCAGTGCAGATCTTGGGGTAGTAAACACCGGG. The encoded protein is CTCSADLGVVNTG. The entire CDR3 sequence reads CTCSADLGVVNTGQLYF. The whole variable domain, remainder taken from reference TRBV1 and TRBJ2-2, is VTLLEQNPRWRLVPRGQAVNLRCILKNSQYPWMSWYQQDLQKQLQWLFTLRSPGDKEVKSLPGADYLATRVTDTELRLQVANMSQGRTLYCTCSADLGVVNTGQLYFGEGSKLTVL.

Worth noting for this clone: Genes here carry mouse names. The sequenced CDR3 bases are TGCACCTGCAGTGCAGTGACTGGTCTCTCCTAT. It codes for CTCSAVTGLSY. The complete CDR3 sequence is CTCSAVTGLSYEQYF. The chain links TRBV1 to TRBJ2-7; D perhaps matches TRBD2 (6 bases). The read stops 4 residues short of the end of the CDR3; the missing end is completed from the germline J gene. The CDR3 spans 15 residues. In germline, CDR1 is NSQYPW, CDR2 LRSPGD (reference sequence). V gave up 1 base and J gave up 0 bases, with 10 bases separating them.

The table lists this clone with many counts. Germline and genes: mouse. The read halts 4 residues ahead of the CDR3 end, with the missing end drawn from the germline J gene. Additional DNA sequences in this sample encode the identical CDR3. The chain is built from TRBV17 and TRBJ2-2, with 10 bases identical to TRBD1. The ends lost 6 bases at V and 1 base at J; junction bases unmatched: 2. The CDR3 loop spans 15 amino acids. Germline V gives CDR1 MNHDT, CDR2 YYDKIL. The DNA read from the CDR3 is TGTGCTAGCAGCCGGGACAGGGGAAACACCGGG. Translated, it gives CASSRDRGNTG. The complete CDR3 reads CASSRDRGNTGQLYF.

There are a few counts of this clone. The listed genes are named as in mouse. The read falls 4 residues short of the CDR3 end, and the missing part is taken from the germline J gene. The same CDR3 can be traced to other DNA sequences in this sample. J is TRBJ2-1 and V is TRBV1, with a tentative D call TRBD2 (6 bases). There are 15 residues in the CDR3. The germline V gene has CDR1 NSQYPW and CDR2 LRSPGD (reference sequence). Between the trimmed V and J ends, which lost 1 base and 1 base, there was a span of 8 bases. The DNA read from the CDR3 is TGCACCTGCAGTGCAGTATGGGGGAACTATGCT. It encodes CTCSAVWGNYA. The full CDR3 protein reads CTCSAVWGNYAEQFF.

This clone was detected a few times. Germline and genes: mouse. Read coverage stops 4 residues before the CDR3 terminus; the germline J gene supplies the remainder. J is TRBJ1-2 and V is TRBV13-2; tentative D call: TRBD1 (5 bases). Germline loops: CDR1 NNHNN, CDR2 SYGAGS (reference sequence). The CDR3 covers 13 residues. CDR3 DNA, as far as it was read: TGTGCCAGCGGTGATGCGCAGGGATCC. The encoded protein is CASGDAQGS. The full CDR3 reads CASGDAQGSDYTF.

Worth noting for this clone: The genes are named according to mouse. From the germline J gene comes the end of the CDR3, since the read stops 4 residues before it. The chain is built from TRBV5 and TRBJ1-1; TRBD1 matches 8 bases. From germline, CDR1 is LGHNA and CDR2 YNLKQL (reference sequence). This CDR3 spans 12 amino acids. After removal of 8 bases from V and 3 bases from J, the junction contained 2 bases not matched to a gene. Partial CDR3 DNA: TGTGCCAGCCAGGGGGCGGACACA. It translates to CASQGADT. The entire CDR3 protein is CASQGADTEVFF.

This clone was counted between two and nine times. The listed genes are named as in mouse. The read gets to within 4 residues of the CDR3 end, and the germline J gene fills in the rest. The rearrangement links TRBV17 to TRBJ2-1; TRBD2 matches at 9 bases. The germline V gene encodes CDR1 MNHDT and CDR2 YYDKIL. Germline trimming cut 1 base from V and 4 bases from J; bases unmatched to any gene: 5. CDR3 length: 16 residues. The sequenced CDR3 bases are TGTGCTAGCAGTAGAGTCCCGGGACTGGGTTATGCT. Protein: CASSRVPGLGYA. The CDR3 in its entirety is CASSRVPGLGYAEQFF.

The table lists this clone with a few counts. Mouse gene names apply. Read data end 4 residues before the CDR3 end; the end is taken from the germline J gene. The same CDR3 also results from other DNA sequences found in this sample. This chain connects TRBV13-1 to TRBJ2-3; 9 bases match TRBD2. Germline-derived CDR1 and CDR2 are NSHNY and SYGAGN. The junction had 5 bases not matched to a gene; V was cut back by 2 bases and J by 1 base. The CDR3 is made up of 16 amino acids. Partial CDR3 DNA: TGTGCCAGCAGTGAATTGGGGGGGCGCCGTGCAGAA. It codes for CASSELGGRRAE. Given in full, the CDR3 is CASSELGGRRAETLYF.

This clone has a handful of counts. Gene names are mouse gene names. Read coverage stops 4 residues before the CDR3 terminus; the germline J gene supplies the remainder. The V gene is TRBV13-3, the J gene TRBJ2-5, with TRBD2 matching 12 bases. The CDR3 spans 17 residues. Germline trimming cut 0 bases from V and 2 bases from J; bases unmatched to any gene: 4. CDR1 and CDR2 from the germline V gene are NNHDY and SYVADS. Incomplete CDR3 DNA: TGTGCCAGCAGTGATGTGGGGACTGGGGGGTCCCAAGAC. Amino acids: CASSDVGTGGSQD. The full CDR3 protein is CASSDVGTGGSQDTQYF.

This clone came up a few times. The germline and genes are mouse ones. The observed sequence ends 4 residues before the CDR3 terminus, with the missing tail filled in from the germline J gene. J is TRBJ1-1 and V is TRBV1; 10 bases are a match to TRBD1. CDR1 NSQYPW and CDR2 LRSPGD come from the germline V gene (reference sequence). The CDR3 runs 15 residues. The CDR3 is CTCSADWTGGTEVFF. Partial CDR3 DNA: TGCACCTGCAGTGCAGATTGGACAGGGGGGACA.

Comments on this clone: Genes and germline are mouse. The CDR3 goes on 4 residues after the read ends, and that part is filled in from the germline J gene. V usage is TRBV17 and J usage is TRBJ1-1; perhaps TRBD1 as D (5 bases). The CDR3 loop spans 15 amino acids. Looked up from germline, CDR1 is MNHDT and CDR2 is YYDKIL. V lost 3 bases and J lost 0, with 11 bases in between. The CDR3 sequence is CASSRKPGQNTEVFF. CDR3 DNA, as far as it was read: TGTGCTAGCAGTAGGAAACCGGGACAGAACACA.

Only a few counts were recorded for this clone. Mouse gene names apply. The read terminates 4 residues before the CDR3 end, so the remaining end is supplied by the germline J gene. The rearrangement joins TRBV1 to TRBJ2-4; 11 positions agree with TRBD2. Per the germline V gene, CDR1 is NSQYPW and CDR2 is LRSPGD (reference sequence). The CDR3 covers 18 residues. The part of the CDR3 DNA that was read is TGCACCTGCAGTGCAGATGGGTGGCAGGGACTGGGGGAAAAC. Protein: CTCSADGWQGLGEN. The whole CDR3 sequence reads CTCSADGWQGLGENTLYF.

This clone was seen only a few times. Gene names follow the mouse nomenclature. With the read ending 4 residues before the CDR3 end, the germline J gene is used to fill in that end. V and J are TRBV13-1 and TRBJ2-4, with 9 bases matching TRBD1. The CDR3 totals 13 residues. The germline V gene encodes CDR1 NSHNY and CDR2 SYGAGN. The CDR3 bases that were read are TGTGCCAGCAGTGGACAGGGGGTGAAC. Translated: CASSGQGVN. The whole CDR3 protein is CASSGQGVNTLYF.

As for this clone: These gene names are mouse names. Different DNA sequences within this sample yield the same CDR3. This CDR3 is CAWSLGQGDSDYTF. Partial CDR3 DNA: TGTGCCTGGAGTCTAGGACAGGGTGACTCC. The genes are TRBV31 and TRBJ1-2, with 8 bases that match TRBD1. From the germline J gene comes the end of the CDR3, since the read stops 4 residues before it. V was pared by 0 bases and J by 3 bases, with 3 bases of the junction left unmatched. Germline V gene lookup returns CDR1 GKSSPN and CDR2 SITVG. The CDR3 has 14 amino acids.

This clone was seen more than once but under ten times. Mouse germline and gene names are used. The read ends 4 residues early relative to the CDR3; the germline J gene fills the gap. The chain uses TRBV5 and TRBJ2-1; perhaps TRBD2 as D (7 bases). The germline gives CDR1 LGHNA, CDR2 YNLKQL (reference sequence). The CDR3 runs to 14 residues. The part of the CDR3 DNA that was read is TGTGCCAGCAGCCAAGAATGGGGGGCGCCT. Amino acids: CASSQEWGAP. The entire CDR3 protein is CASSQEWGAPEQFF.

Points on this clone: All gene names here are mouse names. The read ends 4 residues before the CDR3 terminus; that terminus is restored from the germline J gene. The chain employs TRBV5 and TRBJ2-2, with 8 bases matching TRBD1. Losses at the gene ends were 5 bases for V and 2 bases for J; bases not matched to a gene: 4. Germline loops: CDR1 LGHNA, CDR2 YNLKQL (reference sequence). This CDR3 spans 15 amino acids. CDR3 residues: CASSRGQENTGQLYF. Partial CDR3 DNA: TGTGCCAGCAGCAGGGGACAGGAGAACACCGGG.

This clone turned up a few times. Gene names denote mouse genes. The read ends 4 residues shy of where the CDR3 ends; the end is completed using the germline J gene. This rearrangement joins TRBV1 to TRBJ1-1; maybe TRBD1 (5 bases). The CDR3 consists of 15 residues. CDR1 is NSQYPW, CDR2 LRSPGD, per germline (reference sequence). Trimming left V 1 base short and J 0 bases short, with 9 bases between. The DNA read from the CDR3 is TGCACCTGCAGTGCAGGCAGGGCTGCAAACACA. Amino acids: CTCSAGRAANT. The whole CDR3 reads CTCSAGRAANTEVFF.

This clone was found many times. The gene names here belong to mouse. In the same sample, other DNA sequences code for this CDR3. The CDR3 DNA, read in part, is TGCACCTGCAGTGCAGGGGTTAACCAAGAC. Translation gives CTCSAGVNQD. The whole CDR3 reads CTCSAGVNQDTQYF. V usage is TRBV1 and J usage is TRBJ2-5, with unresolved D. Coverage ceases 4 residues before the CDR3 finishes, and the germline J gene fills in the end. The length of the CDR3 is 14 residues. Per germline, CDR1 NSQYPW and CDR2 LRSPGD (reference sequence). V dropped 1 base and J dropped 0 bases, with 5 bases sitting between them. The whole variable domain, remainder taken from reference TRBV1 and TRBJ2-5, is VTLLEQNPRWRLVPRGQAVNLRCILKNSQYPWMSWYQQDLQKQLQWLFTLRSPGDKEVKSLPGADYLATRVTDTELRLQVANMSQGRTLYCTCSAGVNQDTQYFGPGTRLLVL.

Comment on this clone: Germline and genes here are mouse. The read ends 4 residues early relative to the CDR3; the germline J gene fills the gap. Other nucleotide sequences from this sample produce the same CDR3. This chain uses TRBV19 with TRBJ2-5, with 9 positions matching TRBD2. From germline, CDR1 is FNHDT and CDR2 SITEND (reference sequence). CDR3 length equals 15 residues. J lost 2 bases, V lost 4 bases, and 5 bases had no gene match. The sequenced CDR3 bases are TGTGCCAGCAGTCTACGACTGGGGGTCCAAGAC. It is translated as CASSLRLGVQD. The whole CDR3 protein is CASSLRLGVQDTQYF.